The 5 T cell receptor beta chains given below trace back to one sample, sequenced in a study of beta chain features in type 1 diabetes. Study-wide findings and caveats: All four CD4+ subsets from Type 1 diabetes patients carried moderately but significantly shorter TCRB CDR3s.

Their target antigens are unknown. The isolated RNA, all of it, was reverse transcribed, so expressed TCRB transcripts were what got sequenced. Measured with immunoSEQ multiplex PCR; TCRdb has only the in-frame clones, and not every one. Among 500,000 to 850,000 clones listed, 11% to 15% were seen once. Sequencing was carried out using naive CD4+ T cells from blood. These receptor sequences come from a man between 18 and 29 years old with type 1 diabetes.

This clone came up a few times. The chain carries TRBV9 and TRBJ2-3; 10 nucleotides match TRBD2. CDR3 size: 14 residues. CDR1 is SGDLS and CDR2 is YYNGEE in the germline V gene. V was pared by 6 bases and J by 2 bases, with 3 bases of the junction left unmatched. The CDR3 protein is CASKAGGITDTQYF. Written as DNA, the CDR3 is TGTGCCAGCAAAGCGGGAGGGATCACAGATACGCAGTATTTT.

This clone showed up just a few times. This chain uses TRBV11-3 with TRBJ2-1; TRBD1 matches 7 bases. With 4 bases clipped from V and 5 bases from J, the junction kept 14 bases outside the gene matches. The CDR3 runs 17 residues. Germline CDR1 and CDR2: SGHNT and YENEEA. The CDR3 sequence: CASSSAGLGQGDNEQFF. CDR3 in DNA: TGTGCCAGCAGCTCGGCGGGTTTGGGGCAGGGGGACAATGAGCAGTTCTTC.

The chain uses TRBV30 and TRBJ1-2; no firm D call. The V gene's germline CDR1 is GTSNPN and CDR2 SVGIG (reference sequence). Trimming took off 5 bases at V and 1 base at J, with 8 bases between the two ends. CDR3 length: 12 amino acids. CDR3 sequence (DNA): TGTGCCTGGGGCAGGCTTAACTATGGCTACACCTTC. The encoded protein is CAWGRLNYGYTF.

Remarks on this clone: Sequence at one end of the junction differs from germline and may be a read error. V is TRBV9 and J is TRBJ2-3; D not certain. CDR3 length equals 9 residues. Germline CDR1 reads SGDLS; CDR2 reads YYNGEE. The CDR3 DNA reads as TGTGCCAGCAGCCTAGAGCCCGATTTT. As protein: CASSLEPDF.

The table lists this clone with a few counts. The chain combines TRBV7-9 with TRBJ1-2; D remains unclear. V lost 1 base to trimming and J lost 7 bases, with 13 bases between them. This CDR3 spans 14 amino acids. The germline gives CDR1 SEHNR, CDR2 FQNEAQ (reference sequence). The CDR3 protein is CASSLVEASRGYTF. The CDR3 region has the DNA TGTGCCAGCAGCTTAGTGGAGGCATCGCGTGGCTACACCTTC.